This T cell receptor beta chain was found in a study of post-analysis software for immune sequencing data. The study's findings and limits: Patients carried a handful of TRBV segments more frequently than controls did, and TRBV5-6, TRBV5-1 and TRBV20-1 were among them. F measure clustering grouped samples strongly by preparation batch.

Comments on this clonotype: Its antigen is unknown.

Unique molecular identifiers were carried by the TCR beta cDNA libraries. With roughly 1 to 10 million T cells as the source, a few hundred thousand cDNA molecules resulted. TCRdb redid the calling of the PCR reads with MiXCR, one entry per CDR3 protein. Of 500,000 to 600,000 distinct CDR3 sequences listed, roughly 47% were seen once; the top ten hold more than 1.5%. V lost 4 bases to trimming and J lost 3 bases, with 10 bases between them. The CDR3 consists of 13 residues. The germline gives CDR1 MNHNY, CDR2 SVGAGI (reference sequence). The chain uses TRBV6-6 and TRBJ2-7; D not certain. Input material: blood. The TCR comes from a girl aged 5-17 years with multiple sclerosis. CDR3 DNA: TGTGCCAGCAGTTCGGGCTTCGACTACGAGCAGTACTTC. It translates to CASSSGFDYEQYF.